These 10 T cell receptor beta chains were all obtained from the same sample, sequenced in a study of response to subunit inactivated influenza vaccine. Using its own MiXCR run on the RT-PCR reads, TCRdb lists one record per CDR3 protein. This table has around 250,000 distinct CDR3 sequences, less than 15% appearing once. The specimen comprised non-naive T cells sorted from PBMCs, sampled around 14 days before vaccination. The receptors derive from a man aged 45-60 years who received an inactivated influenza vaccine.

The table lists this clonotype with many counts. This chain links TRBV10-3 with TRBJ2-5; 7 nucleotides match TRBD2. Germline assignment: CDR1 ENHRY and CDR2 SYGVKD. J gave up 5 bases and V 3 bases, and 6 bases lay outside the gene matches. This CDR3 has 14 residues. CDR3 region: CAISDGGSFETQYF. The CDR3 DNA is TGTGCCATCAGTGACGGCGGGAGTTTCGAGACCCAGTACTTC.

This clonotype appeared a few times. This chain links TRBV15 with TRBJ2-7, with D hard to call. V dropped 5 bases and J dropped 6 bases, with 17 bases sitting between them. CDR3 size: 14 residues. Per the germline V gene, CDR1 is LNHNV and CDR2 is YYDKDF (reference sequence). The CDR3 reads CATSPNPGVAEQYF. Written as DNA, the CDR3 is TGTGCCACCAGCCCAAACCCTGGGGTTGCCGAGCAGTACTTC.

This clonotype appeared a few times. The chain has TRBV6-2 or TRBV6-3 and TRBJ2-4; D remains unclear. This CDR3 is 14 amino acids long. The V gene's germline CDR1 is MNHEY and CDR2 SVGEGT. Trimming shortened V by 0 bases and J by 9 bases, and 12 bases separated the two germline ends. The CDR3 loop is CASSYSGGFGIQYF. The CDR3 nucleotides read TGTGCCAGCAGTTACTCAGGTGGATTCGGCATTCAGTACTTC.

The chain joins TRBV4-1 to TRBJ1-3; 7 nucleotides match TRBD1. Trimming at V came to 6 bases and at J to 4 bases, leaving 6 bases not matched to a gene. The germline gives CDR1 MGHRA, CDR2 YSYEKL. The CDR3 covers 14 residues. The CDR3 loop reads CASSPWDRGNTIYF. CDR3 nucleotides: TGCGCCAGCAGTCCTTGGGACAGAGGAAACACCATATATTTT.

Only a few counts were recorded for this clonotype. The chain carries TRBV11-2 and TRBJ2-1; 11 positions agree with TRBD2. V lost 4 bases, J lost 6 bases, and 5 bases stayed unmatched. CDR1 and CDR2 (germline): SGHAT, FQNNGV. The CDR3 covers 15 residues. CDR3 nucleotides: TGTGCCAGCAGCTCTACTAGCGGGAGTTTCAATGAGCAGTTCTTC. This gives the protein CASSSTSGSFNEQFF.

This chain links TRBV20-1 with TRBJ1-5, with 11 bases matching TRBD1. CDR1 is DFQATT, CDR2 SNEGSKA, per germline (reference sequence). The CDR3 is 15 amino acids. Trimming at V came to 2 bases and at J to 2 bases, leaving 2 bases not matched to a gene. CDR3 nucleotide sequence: TGCAGTGCTAGAAAGGGACAGGGGGGCAATCAGCCCCAGCATTTT. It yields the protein CSARKGQGGNQPQHF.

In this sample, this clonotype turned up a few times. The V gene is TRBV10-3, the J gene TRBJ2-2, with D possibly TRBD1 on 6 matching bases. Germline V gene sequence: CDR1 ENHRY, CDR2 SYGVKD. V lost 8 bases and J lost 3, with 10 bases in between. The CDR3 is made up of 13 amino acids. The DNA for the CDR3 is TGTGCCATCTCCAGGACAGACACCGGGGAGCTGTTTTTT. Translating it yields CAISRTDTGELFF.

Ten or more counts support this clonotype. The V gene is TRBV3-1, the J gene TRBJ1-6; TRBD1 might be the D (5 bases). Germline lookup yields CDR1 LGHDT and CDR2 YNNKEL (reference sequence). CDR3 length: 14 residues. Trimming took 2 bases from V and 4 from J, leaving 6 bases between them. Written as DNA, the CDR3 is TGTGCCAGCAGCCAAACAGGATATAATTCACCCCTCCACTTT. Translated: CASSQTGYNSPLHF.

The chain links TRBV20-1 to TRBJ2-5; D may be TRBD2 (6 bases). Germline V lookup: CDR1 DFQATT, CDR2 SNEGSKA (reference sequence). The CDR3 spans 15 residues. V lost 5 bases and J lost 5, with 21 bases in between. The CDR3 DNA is TGCAGTGCTGAAGGGCGGGGAGGCAAGAGGGAGACCCAGTACTTC. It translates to CSAEGRGGKRETQYF.

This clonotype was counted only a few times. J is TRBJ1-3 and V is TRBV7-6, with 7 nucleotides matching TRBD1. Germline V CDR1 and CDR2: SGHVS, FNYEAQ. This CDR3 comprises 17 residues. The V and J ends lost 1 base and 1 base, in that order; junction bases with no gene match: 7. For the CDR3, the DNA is TGTGCCAGCAGCTTAGTGGGGACAGCTACGTCTGGAAACACCATATATTTT. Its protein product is CASSLVGTATSGNTIYF. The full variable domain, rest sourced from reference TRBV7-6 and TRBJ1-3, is GAGVSQSPRYKVTKRGQDVALRCDPISGHVSLYWYRQALGQGPEFLTYFNYEAQQDKSGLPNDRFSAERPEGSISTLTIQRTEQRDSAMYRCASSLVGTATSGNTIYFGEGSWLTVV.